The source of this T cell receptor (beta chain) is a study of graft-versus-host responses after intestinal transplantation. Study context: The whole recipient group had anti-thymocyte globulin induction followed by tacrolimus and steroids for 2 to 3 years.

The repertoire was sequenced with immunoSEQ multiplex PCR; TCRdb's copy has only in-frame clones and lacks some. The data contain around 99,000 clones, roughly 87% of them singletons. Germline-derived CDR1 and CDR2 are SGDLS and YYNGEE. The V gene end was trimmed by 0 bases and the J gene end by 4 bases; junction bases not matched to a gene: 3. This CDR3 spans 15 amino acids. Concerning this clone: What it recognizes is unknown.

The origin of this receptor is a human donor who was the organ donor for an intestinal transplant. Sample: unstimulated CD4+ T cells sorted from spleen or lymph node cells, taken before transplant. This sequence joins TRBV9 and TRBJ2-5; 10 nucleotides match TRBD2. Here the CDR3 reads CASSVASGRGETQYF. Here the CDR3 DNA reads TGTGCCAGCAGCGTAGCTAGCGGGAGAGGAGAGACCCAGTACTTC.